The 5 T cell receptor beta chains below all came from one sample that was sequenced in a study of control samples from healthy donors and cancer patients. Repertoires were generated with immunoSEQ multiplex PCR, while TCRdb's copy carries only in-frame clones and drops some. The sample has 100,000 to 150,000 clones, around nine tenths seen once. The sequenced sample consisted of blood. All receptors derive from a man aged 35 to 55 in good health.

The rearrangement links TRBV27 to TRBJ2-1; D may be TRBD1 (5 bases). The V gene's germline CDR1 is MNHEY and CDR2 SMNVEV (reference sequence). The ends were cut back, 6 bases at V and 9 bases at J, with 9 bases in the middle. This CDR3 is built from 11 residues. The CDR3 nucleotides read TGTGCCAGCAGCATGGGGCCTGAGCAGTTCTTC. It encodes CASSMGPEQFF.

Note on this clone: A read error may account for a junction end that differs from germline. The chain couples TRBV5-5 to TRBJ1-2; 10 nucleotides agree with TRBD1. CDR1 and CDR2 from the germline V gene are SGHKS and YYEKEE (reference sequence). This CDR3 contains 15 residues. The CDR3 DNA sequence: TGTGCCAGCAGTTTGGCTATGGGGACAGGGGATGGCTACACCTTC. This encodes CASSLAMGTGDGYTF.

Concerning this clone itself: The same CDR3 arises from other DNA sequences in this sample as well. The rearrangement uses TRBV18 and TRBJ1-2, with 9 bases identical to TRBD1. This CDR3 has 15 amino acids. From germline, CDR1 is KGHSH and CDR2 LQKENI. Trimming removed 3 bases from V and 5 bases from J; junction bases left unmatched: 7. The CDR3: CASSPRTGESYGYTF. The CDR3 DNA follows: TGTGCCAGCTCACCTCGGACAGGGGAGTCTTATGGCTACACCTTC.

This sequence joins TRBV30 and TRBJ1-1; 8 bases match TRBD1. V was clipped by 8 bases and J by 1 base; unmatched bases: 6. Germline values: CDR1 GTSNPN, CDR2 SVGIG (reference sequence). The CDR3 is 13 residues long. CDR3 nucleotide sequence: TGTGCCAAACAGGGGACAGGGAACACTGAAGCTTTCTTT. Its protein product is CAKQGTGNTEAFF.

The V and J genes are TRBV18 and TRBJ1-2, with D tentatively TRBD1 (5 bases). Germline-derived CDR1 and CDR2 are KGHSH and LQKENI. This CDR3 spans 14 amino acids. Trimming removed 3 bases from V and 4 bases from J, with 12 bases in between. CDR3 region: CASSPGTEPYGYTF. The DNA of the CDR3 is TGTGCCAGCTCACCTGGGACGGAACCCTATGGCTACACCTTC. The full variable domain, completed using reference TRBV18 and TRBJ1-2, is NAGVMQNPRHLVRRRGQEARLRCSPMKGHSHVYWYRQLPEEGLKFMVYLQKENIIDESGMPKERFSAEFPKEGPSILRIQQVVRGDSAAYFCASSPGTEPYGYTFGSGTRLTVV.